Below are 23 T cell receptor beta chains sequenced from a single sample in a study of T cells in Graves' hyperthyroidism and ophthalmopathy. There were TCR beta CDR3 regions amplified from RNA transcripts. First-round RT-PCR with HTBI primers amplified the TCR CDR3 region. TCRdb re-analysed the multiplex PCR reads in MiXCR, keeping a single row per CDR3 protein. The sample has around 380,000 distinct CDR3 sequences; approximately 13% are singletons. Material for sequencing was blood. The receptors originated from a man under 40 with Graves' hyperthyroidism that later progressed to Graves' ophthalmopathy.

V usage is TRBV19 and J usage is TRBJ2-2, with 9 bases identical to TRBD2. The CDR3 contains 17 residues. V was pared by 5 bases and J by 1 base, with 8 bases of the junction left unmatched. The germline V gene has CDR1 LNHDA and CDR2 SQIVND (reference sequence). The CDR3 nucleotides read TGTGCCAGTAGTGTCCGACTAGCGGACAAGAACACCGGGGAGCTGTTTTTT. Translated: CASSVRLADKNTGELFF.

The chain carries TRBV7-2 and TRBJ2-7, with TRBD2 matching 11 bases. V dropped 6 bases and J dropped 3; count of bases not matched to a gene: 4. Looked up from germline, CDR1 is SGHTA and CDR2 is FQGNSA. The CDR3 consists of 14 residues. DNA for the CDR3: TGTGCCAGCAGACAAACTAGCGGGAGCTACGAGCAGTACTTC. Translating gives CASRQTSGSYEQYF.

This clonotype was observed at least ten times. This chain connects TRBV11-2 to TRBJ2-3; D is possibly TRBD1 (6 bases). This CDR3 region has 16 residues. Germline V CDR1 and CDR2: SGHAT, FQNNGV. Trimming pared 3 bases from V and 4 bases from J, leaving 17 bases between. The CDR3 DNA is TGTGCCAGCAGCTTCTACAGGGCCCCAGGGGCAGATACGCAGTATTTT. This codes for CASSFYRAPGADTQYF.

In this sample, this clonotype turned up a few times. The rearrangement joins TRBV19 to TRBJ1-5; D might be TRBD1 (6 bases). Germline CDR1 and CDR2: LNHDA and SQIVND (reference sequence). The V and J ends lost 9 bases and 4 bases respectively, with 10 bases between them. The CDR3 has 12 amino acids. In DNA, the CDR3 is TGTGCCAGCAAGGGGGGGAATCAGCCCCAGCATTTT. Amino acid sequence: CASKGGNQPQHF.

Remarks on this clonotype: A much larger clone lies a single base off, so this may be a read error. The chain carries TRBV28 and TRBJ2-7; D tentatively reads TRBD1 or TRBD2 (5 bases each). The length of the CDR3 is 13 residues. Trimming removed 8 bases from V and 7 bases from J, with 18 bases in between. Germline values: CDR1 MDHEN, CDR2 SYDVKM. In DNA, the CDR3 is TGTGCCAGCGGCAGGGCCTTTTGGGGGGAGCAGTACTTC. Its protein product is CASGRAFWGEQYF.

Of note for this clonotype: A junction end diverges from the germline sequence, so it may reflect a read error. The chain links TRBV27 to TRBJ2-3; TRBD1 matches at 8 bases. Germline CDR1 and CDR2: MNHEY and SMNVEV (reference sequence). This CDR3 is 15 amino acids long. The CDR3 bases are TGTGCCAGCGGTTTAGGGACAGGCTACCCAGATACGCAGTATTTT. Translated: CASGLGTGYPDTQYF.

The chain recombines TRBV4-1 with TRBJ1-6, with D unclear. The CDR3 has 14 residues. Trimming removed 0 bases from V and 9 bases from J, with 9 bases in between. The germline CDR1 and CDR2 sequences are MGHRA and YSYEKL. CDR3 loop: CASSQDYLGSPLHF. The CDR3 nucleotides are TGCGCCAGCAGCCAAGATTACTTGGGTTCACCCCTCCACTTT.

This clonotype came up many times. CDR3 residues: CASSAKTGGGQETQYF. DNA of the CDR3: TGTGCCAGCAGCGCGAAGACAGGGGGCGGGCAAGAGACCCAGTACTTC. The chain recombines TRBV7-9 with TRBJ2-5; 10 bases are a match to TRBD1. V gave up 5 bases and J gave up 2 bases; unmatched junction bases: 8. This CDR3 has 16 residues. In germline, CDR1 is SEHNR, CDR2 FQNEAQ (reference sequence).

V is TRBV11-3 and J is TRBJ2-1; maybe TRBD2 (5 bases). The germline V gene has CDR1 SGHNT and CDR2 YENEEA. CDR3 length: 19 amino acids. Trimming left V 0 bases short and J 6 bases short, with 24 bases between. CDR3: CASSLDLFTAGQVPNEQFF. Written as DNA, the CDR3 is TGTGCCAGCAGCTTAGATCTTTTCACGGCGGGTCAGGTCCCCAATGAGCAGTTCTTC.

This clonotype was counted many times. The chain couples TRBV28 to TRBJ2-5; the match to TRBD1 covers 10 bases. The CDR3 sequence is 17 residues long. Per the germline V gene, CDR1 is MDHEN and CDR2 is SYDVKM. V was clipped by 3 bases and J by 1 base; unmatched bases: 8. In DNA form, the CDR3 reads TGTGCCAGCAGTTTGGGGACAGGGGAGGAATTCCAAGAGACCCAGTACTTC. It specifies CASSLGTGEEFQETQYF.

This clonotype occurred many times. The chain carries TRBV12-3 or TRBV12-4 and TRBJ1-5; no definite D call. Trimming removed 3 bases from V and 5 bases from J, with 8 bases in between. The CDR3 is 13 amino acids. The CDR3 DNA sequence: TGTGCCAGCAGTTTCAGAGGCTATCAGCCCCAGCATTTT. It translates to CASSFRGYQPQHF.

The rearrangement links TRBV5-1 to TRBJ2-4; 8 nucleotides align to TRBD1. Germline CDR1 and CDR2: SGHRS and YFSETQ. The V gene end was trimmed by 7 bases and the J gene end by 5 bases; junction bases not matched to a gene: 8. This CDR3 has 14 amino acids. The CDR3 spells CASSPGTGENIQYF. The CDR3, as DNA: TGCGCCAGCTCCCCCGGGACAGGAGAAAACATTCAGTACTTC.

The chain is built from TRBV12-3 or TRBV12-4 and TRBJ2-1, with D possibly being TRBD2 (5 bases). The CDR3 totals 14 residues. Trimming took 5 bases from V and 3 from J, leaving 11 bases between them. This CDR3 reads CASSPVSGYNEQFF. Written as DNA, the CDR3 is TGTGCCAGCAGTCCCGTGAGCGGCTACAATGAGCAGTTCTTC.

The sample holds a few counts of this clonotype. The V gene is TRBV12-5, the J gene TRBJ2-1; 8 bases are a match to TRBD2. The CDR3 spans 15 residues. Unmatched junction bases numbered 3, after V lost 2 bases and J lost 3 bases. The germline gives CDR1 LGHNT, CDR2 FRNRAP. The CDR3 nucleotides are TGTGCTAGTGGTTTGACTAGCGGACGCTACAATGAGCAGTTCTTC. Translated: CASGLTSGRYNEQFF.

This clonotype was found many times. The chain carries TRBV11-1 and TRBJ2-7; D tentatively reads TRBD1 or TRBD2 (6 bases each). The V and J ends lost 1 base and 4 bases respectively, with 14 bases between them. This CDR3 contains 15 residues. Germline-derived CDR1 and CDR2 are SGHAT and FQDESV (reference sequence). CDR3 residues: CASSLEQGGIYEQYF. The CDR3 bases are TGTGCCAGCAGCTTAGAACAGGGAGGAATATACGAGCAGTACTTC.

The sample holds many counts of this clonotype. V and J are TRBV6-1 and TRBJ1-1; maybe TRBD1 (6 bases). V shed 5 bases and J shed 2 bases, with 15 bases lying between them. CDR3 length: 15 amino acids. The germline gives CDR1 MNHNS, CDR2 SASEGT. CDR3 loop: CASSLPPGANTEAFF. The CDR3 bases are TGTGCCAGCAGTCTGCCCCCAGGGGCCAACACTGAAGCTTTCTTT.

Many counts were recorded for this clonotype. The chain couples TRBV19 to TRBJ1-1, with D perhaps TRBD1 (5 bases). The length of the CDR3 is 15 residues. Trimming took 3 bases from V and 1 from J, leaving 12 bases between them. Germline CDR1 reads LNHDA; CDR2 reads SQIVND (reference sequence). DNA for the CDR3: TGTGCCAGTAGTATCGCCAATACAGGGAACACTGAAGCTTTCTTT. Translating gives CASSIANTGNTEAFF.

In its sample, this clonotype was seen a few times. V usage is TRBV20-1 and J usage is TRBJ1-2, with a possible D match to TRBD1 (6 bases). The CDR3 length is 12 residues. V was cut by 4 bases and J by 2 bases, with 8 bases left in between. CDR1 DFQATT and CDR2 SNEGSKA come from the germline V gene (reference sequence). The CDR3 DNA sequence: TGCAGTGCTATTGACAGGAACTATGGCTACACCTTC. Its translation is CSAIDRNYGYTF.

CDR3: CASSYDRVRSPLHF. Here the CDR3 DNA reads TGTGCCAGCAGTTACGACAGGGTTCGGTCACCCCTCCACTTT. This chain joins TRBV6-5 and TRBJ1-6; 7 positions agree with TRBD1. The CDR3 runs 14 residues. Germline CDR1 is MNHEY and CDR2 is SVGAGI. The V gene end was trimmed by 2 bases and the J gene end by 10 bases; junction bases not matched to a gene: 5.

Notes on this clonotype: A single base separates this from a much larger clone, so it may be a read error. The chain is built from TRBV2 and TRBJ2-2, with 8 bases that match TRBD1. Germline V lookup: CDR1 SNHLY, CDR2 FYNNEI. There are 15 residues in the CDR3. CDR3 region: CASQQGDSNTGGLFF. CDR3 nucleotide sequence: TGTGCCAGCCAACAGGGGGATTCGAACACCGGGGGGCTGTTTTTT. The whole variable domain, remainder taken from reference TRBV2 and TRBJ2-2, is EPEVTQTPSHQVTQMGQEVILRCVPISNHLYFYWYRQILGQKVEFLVSFYNNEISEKSEIFDDQFSVERPDGSNFTLKIRSTKLEDSAMYFCASQQGDSNTGGLFFGEGSRLTVL.

This chain joins TRBV28 and TRBJ2-7; weak D call: TRBD1 (6 bases). CDR1 and CDR2 from the germline V gene are MDHEN and SYDVKM. There are 15 residues in the CDR3. V lost 6 bases to trimming and J lost 3 bases, with 18 bases between them. The DNA for the CDR3 is TGTGCCAGCAGGACACAGGGAAAAGGTTACTACGAGCAGTACTTC. Protein product: CASRTQGKGYYEQYF. Full variable domain (rest looked up from reference TRBV28 and TRBJ2-7): DVKVTQSSRYLVKRTGEKVFLECVQDMDHENMFWYRQDPGLGLRLIYFSYDVKMKEKGDIPEGYSVSREKKERFSLILESASTNQTSMYLCASRTQGKGYYEQYFGPGTRLTVT.

This clonotype has a count of ten or more. The chain carries TRBV6-2 or TRBV6-3 and TRBJ1-5; TRBD1 aligns across 7 bases. The V gene end was trimmed by 2 bases and the J gene end by 2 bases; junction bases not matched to a gene: 6. The CDR3 runs 16 residues. Germline V CDR1 and CDR2: MNHEY, SVGEGT. As DNA, the CDR3 is TGTGCCAGCAGTTACACCGGACAGGCCCGCAATCAGCCCCAGCATTTT. As protein: CASSYTGQARNQPQHF.

This clonotype was recorded at least ten times. V is TRBV20-1 and J is TRBJ2-3; possibly TRBD2 for D (5 bases). The CDR3 loop spans 11 amino acids. The V gene lost 5 bases and the J gene lost 9 bases, with 12 bases spanning the gap. Germline V gene data show CDR1 as DFQATT and CDR2 as SNEGSKA (reference sequence). The CDR3 DNA reads TGCAGTGCTCATAAACTAGAAACGCAGTATTTT. Its protein product is CSAHKLETQYF.